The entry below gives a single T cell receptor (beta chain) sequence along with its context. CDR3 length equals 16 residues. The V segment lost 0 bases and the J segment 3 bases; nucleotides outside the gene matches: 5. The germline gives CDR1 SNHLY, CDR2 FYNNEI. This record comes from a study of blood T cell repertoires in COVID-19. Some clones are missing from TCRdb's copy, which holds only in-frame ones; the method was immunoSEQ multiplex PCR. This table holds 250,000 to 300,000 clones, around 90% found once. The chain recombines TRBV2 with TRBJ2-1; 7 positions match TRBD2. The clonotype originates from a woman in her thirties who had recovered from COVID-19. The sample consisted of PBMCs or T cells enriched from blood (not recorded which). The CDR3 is CASSEARVAGYNEQFF. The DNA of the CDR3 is TGTGCCAGCAGTGAAGCAAGAGTAGCGGGCTACAATGAGCAGTTCTTC.